These 2 T cell receptor beta chains were all obtained from the same sample, sequenced in a study of T cell responses to AZD1222 COVID-19 vaccine. TCRdb's copy holds only in-frame clones and misses some; the assay was immunoSEQ multiplex PCR. The data contain fewer than 110,000 clones, more than 70% of them singletons. This sample comprised peripheral blood, obtained on day 0 of AZD1222 vaccination. The receptors shown here come from an adult in good health.

The V call is TRBV5-5, the J call TRBJ2-1; TRBD2 might be the D (7 bases). This CDR3 has 14 amino acids. Trimming stripped 9 bases from V and 10 bases from J, with 23 bases between. Germline lookup yields CDR1 SGHKS and CDR2 YYEKEE (reference sequence). DNA of the CDR3: TGTGCCACTTCGGTGGGGACGGGGGGCCGGGAGCAGTTCTTC. It specifies CATSVGTGGREQFF.

The chain couples TRBV4-1 to TRBJ1-2; no clear D. Germline V gene data show CDR1 as MGHRA and CDR2 as YSYEKL. The V gene lost 6 bases and the J gene lost 4 bases, with 15 bases spanning the gap. CDR3 length: 14 amino acids. CDR3: CASRNVGSVYGYTF. In DNA form, the CDR3 reads TGCGCCAGCAGGAACGTAGGATCCGTCTATGGCTACACCTTC.